Below, one T cell receptor beta chain is given with its context. The conserved phenylalanine or tryptophan normally closing the CDR3 is absent here, so this likely arose from a read error. Three rounds of nested PCR, following a modified ARM-PCR protocol, produced the TCRbeta library. A single record per CDR3 protein comes from TCRdb applying MiXCR to the multiplex PCR reads. The sample includes approximately 120,000 distinct CDR3 sequences, 62% of them seen just once. This record belongs to a study of tumor and adjacent non-tumor tissue in lung cancer. Study as a whole: Histology: 12 adenocarcinoma, 2 squamous cell carcinoma, 1 small cell lung cancer. Samples averaged about 4.3 million productive TCRbeta reads each.

RNA was extracted from bulk tissue without any cell sorting. The normal lung tissue was taken more than 3 cm from the tumor edge. Chemotherapy-naive patients with new lung cancer underwent thoracic surgery in China, August–late 2014. Source material: distant non-tumor lung tissue. This clonotype was sampled from a man in his sixties with non-small cell lung cancer.

CDR3 DNA sequence: TGCAGCGGGTGGACTGACAATGTTCAGTTCCTC. Translating it yields CSGWTDNVQFL. The chain employs TRBV29-1 and TRBJ2-1, with D tentatively TRBD2 (5 bases). The CDR3 sequence is 11 residues long. Germline loops: CDR1 SQVTM, CDR2 ANQGSEA. Trimming removed 7 bases at V and 13 bases at J, with 17 bases between.